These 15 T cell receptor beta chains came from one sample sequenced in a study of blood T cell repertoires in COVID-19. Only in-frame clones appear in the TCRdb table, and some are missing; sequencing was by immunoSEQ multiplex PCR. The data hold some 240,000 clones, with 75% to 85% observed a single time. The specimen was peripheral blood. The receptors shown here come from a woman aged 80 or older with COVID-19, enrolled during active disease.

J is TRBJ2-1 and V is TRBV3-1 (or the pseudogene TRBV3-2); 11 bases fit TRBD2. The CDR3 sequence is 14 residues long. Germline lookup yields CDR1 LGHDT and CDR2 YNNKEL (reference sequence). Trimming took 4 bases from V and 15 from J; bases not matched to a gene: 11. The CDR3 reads CASSPSTSGSSLFF. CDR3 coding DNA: TGTGCCAGCAGCCCTAGCACTAGCGGGAGTTCTCTGTTCTTC.

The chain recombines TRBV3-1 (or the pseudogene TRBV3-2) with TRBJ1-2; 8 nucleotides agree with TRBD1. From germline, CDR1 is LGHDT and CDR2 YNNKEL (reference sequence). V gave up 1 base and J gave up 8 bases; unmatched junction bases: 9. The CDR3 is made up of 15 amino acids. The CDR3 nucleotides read TGTGCCAGCAGCCAAGGGACAGGGTTCGGTAAGGGCTACACCTTC. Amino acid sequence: CASSQGTGFGKGYTF.

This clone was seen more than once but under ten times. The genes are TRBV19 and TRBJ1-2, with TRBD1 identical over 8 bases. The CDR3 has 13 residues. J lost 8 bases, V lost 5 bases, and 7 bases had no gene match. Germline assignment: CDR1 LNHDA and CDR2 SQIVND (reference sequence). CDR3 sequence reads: CASSAQGARGYTF. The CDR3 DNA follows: TGTGCCAGTAGTGCTCAGGGGGCGCGCGGCTACACCTTC.

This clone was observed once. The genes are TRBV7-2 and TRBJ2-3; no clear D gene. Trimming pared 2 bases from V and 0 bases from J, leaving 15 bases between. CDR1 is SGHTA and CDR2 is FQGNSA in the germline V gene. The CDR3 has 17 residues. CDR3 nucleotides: TGTGCCAGCAGCTTACTTAGGTCGGCAGGCAGCACAGATACGCAGTATTTT. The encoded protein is CASSLLRSAGSTDTQYF. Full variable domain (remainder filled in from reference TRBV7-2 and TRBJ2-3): GAGVSQSPSNKVTEKGKDVELRCDPISGHTALYWYRQSLGQGLEFLIYFQGNSAPDKSGLPSDRFSAERTGGSVSTLTIQRTQQEDSAVYLCASSLLRSAGSTDTQYFGPGTRLTVL.

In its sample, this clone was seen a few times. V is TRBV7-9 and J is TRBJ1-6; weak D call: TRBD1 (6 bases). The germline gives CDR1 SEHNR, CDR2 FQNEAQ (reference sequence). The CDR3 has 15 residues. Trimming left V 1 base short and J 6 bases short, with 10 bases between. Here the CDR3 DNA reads TGTGCCAGCAGCTTAGTGGGGGCTAGTAATTCACCCCTCCACTTT. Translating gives CASSLVGASNSPLHF.

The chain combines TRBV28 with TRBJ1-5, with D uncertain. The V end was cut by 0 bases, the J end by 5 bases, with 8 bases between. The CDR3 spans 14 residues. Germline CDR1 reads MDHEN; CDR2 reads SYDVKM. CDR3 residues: CASSLWGGDQPQHF. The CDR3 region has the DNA TGTGCCAGCAGTTTATGGGGCGGGGATCAGCCCCAGCATTTT.

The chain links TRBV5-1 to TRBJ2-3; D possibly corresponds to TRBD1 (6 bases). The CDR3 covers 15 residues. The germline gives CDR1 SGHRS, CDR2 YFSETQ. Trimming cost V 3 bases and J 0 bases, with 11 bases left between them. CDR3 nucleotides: TGCGCCAGCAGCTGGGGGACACTTAGCACAGATACGCAGTATTTT. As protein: CASSWGTLSTDTQYF.

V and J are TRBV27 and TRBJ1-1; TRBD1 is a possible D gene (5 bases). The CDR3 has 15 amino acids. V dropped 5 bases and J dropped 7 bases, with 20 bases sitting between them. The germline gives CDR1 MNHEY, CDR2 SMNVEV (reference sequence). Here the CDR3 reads CASSPLWEGQVEAFF. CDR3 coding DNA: TGTGCCAGCAGTCCCCTCTGGGAGGGGCAGGTTGAAGCTTTCTTT.

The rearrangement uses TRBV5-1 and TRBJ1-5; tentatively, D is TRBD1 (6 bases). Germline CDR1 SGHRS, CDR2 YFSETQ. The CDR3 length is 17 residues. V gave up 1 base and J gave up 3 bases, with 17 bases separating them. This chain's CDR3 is CASSLMAGQSYNQPQHF. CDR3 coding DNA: TGCGCCAGCAGCTTGATGGCCGGACAGTCTTACAATCAGCCCCAGCATTTT.

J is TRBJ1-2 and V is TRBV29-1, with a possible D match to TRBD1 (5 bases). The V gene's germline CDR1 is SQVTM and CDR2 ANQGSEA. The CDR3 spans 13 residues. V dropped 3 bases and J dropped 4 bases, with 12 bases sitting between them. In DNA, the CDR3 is TGCAGCGTTGATTCCGGGGGAGGCTATGGCTACACCTTC. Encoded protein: CSVDSGGGYGYTF.

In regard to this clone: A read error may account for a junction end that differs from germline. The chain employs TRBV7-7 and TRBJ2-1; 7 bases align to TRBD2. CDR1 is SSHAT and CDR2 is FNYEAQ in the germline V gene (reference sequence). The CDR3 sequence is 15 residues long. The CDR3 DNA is TGTGCTAGCAGCTTAGGTACTAGCGATTACAATGAGCAGTTCTTC. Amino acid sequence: CASSLGTSDYNEQFF.

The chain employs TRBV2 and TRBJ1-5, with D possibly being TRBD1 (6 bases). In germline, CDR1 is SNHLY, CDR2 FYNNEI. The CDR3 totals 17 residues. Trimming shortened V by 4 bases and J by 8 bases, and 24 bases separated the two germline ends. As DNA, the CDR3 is TGTGCCAGCAGTGTAGGTCCCCCAGGGGTCCCCCGAGAGCCCCAGCATTTT. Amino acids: CASSVGPPGVPREPQHF.

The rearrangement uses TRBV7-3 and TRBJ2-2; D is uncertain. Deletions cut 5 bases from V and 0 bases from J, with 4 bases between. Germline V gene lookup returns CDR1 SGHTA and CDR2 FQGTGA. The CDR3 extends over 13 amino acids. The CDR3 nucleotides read TGTGCCAGCAGCCTCTCGAACACCGGGGAGCTGTTTTTT. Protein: CASSLSNTGELFF. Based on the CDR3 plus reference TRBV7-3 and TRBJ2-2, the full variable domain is GAGVSQTPSNKVTEKGKYVELRCDPISGHTALYWYRQSLGQGPEFLIYFQGTGAADDSGLPNDRFFAVRPEGSVSTLKIQRTERGDSAVYLCASSLSNTGELFFGEGSRLTVL.

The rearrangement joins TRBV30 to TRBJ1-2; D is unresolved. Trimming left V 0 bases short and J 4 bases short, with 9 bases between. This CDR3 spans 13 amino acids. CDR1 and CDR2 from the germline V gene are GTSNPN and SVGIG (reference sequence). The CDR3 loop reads CAWSVQQIYGYTF. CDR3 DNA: TGTGCCTGGAGTGTCCAACAAATCTATGGCTACACCTTC.

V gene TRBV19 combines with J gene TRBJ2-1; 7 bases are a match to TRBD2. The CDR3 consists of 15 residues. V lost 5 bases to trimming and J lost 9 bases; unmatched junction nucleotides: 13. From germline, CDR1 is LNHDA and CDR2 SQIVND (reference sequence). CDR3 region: CASSSGTIVSSEQFF. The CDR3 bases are TGTGCCAGTAGTTCCGGGACTATTGTATCCAGTGAGCAGTTCTTC.